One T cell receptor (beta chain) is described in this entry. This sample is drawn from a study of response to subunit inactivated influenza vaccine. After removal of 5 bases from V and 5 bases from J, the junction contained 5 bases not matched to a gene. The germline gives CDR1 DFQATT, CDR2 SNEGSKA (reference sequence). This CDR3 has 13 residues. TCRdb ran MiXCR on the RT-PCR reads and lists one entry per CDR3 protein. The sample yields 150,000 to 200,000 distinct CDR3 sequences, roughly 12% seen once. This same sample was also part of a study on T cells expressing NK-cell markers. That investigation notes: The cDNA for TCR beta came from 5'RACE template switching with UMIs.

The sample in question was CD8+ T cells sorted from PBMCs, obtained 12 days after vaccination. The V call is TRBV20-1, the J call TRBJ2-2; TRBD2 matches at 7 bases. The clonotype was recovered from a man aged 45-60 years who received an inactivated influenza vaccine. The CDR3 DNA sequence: TGCAGTGCTTGGGCGGGAGTAACCGGGGAGCTGTTTTTT. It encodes CSAWAGVTGELFF.